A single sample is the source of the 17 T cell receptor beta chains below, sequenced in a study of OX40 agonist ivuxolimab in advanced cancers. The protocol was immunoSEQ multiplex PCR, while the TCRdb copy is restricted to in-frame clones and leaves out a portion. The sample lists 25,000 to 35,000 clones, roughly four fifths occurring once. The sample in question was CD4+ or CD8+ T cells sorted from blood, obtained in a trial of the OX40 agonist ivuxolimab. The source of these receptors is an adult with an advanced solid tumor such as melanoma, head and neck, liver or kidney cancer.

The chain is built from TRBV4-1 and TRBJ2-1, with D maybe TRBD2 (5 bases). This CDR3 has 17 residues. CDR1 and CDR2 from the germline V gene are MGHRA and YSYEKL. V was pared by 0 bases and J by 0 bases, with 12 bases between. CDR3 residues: CASSQDPRVSSYNEQFF. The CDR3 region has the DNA TGCGCCAGCAGCCAAGATCCGAGGGTGAGCTCCTACAATGAGCAGTTCTTC.

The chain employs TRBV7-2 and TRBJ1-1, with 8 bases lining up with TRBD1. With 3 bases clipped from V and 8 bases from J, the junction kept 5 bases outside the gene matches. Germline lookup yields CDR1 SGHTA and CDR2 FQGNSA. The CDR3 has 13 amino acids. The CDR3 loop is CASSFMWTGEAFF. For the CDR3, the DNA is TGTGCCAGCAGCTTTATGTGGACAGGGGAAGCTTTCTTT. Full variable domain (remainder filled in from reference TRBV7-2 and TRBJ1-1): GAGVSQSPSNKVTEKGKDVELRCDPISGHTALYWYRQSLGQGLEFLIYFQGNSAPDKSGLPSDRFSAERTGGSVSTLTIQRTQQEDSAVYLCASSFMWTGEAFFGQGTRLTVV.

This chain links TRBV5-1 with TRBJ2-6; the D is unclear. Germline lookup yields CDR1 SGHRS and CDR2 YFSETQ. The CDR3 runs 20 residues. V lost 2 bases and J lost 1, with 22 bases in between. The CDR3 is CASSFGWTDLLFSGANVLTF. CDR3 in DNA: TGCGCCAGCAGCTTCGGTTGGACGGACCTCCTTTTTTCTGGGGCCAACGTCCTGACTTTC.

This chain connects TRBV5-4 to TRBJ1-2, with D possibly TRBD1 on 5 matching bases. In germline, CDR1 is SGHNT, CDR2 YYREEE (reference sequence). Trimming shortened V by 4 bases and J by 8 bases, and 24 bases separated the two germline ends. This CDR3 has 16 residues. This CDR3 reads CASSQVGPRTSGGYTF. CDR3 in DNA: TGTGCCAGCAGCCAGGTGGGGCCGCGCACTTCGGGCGGCTACACCTTC.

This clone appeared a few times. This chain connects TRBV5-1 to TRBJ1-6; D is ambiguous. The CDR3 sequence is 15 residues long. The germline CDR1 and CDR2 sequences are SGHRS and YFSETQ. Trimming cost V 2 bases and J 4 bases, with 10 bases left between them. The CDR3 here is CASSLSGRYNSPLHF. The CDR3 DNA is TGCGCCAGCAGCTTATCCGGGCGGTATAATTCACCCCTCCACTTT.

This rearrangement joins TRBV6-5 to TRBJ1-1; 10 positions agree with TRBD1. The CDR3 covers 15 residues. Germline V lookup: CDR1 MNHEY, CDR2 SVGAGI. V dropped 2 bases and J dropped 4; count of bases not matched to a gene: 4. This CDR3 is CASSYGRTGGTEAFF. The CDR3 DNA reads TGTGCCAGCAGTTACGGGAGGACAGGGGGCACTGAAGCTTTCTTT.

Here the CDR3 reads CASSLGQGVTNEKLFF. In nucleotides, the CDR3 is TGCGCCAGCAGCCTCGGACAGGGGGTAACTAATGAAAAACTGTTTTTT. The genes are TRBV5-1 and TRBJ1-4; 10 bases fit TRBD1. The CDR3 is 16 residues long. Germline V CDR1 and CDR2: SGHRS, YFSETQ. V lost 4 bases to trimming and J lost 1 base; unmatched junction nucleotides: 4.

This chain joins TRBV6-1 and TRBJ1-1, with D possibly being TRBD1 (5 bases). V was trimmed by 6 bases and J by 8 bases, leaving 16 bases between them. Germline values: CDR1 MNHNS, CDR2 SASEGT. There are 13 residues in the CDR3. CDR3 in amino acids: CASRGRGRVEAFF. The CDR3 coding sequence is TGTGCCAGCAGGGGGCGAGGACGGGTGGAAGCTTTCTTT.

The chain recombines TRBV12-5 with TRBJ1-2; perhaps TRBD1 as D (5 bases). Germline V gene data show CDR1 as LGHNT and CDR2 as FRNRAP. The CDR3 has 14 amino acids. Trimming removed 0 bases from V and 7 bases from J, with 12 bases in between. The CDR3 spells CASGLVQASSGYTF. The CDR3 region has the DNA TGTGCTAGTGGTTTGGTACAGGCTTCGTCTGGCTACACCTTC. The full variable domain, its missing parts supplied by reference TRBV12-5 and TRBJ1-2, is DARVTQTPRHKVTEMGQEVTMRCQPILGHNTVFWYRQTMMQGLELLAYFRNRAPLDDSGMPKDRFSAEMPDATLATLKIQPSEPRDSAVYFCASGLVQASSGYTFGSGTRLTVV.

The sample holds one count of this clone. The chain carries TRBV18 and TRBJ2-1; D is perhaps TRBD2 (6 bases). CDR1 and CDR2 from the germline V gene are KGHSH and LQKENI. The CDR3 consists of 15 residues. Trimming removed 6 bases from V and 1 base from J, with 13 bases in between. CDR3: CASSLTRGSYNEQFF. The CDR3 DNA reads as TGTGCCAGCTCTCTGACTAGAGGGTCCTACAATGAGCAGTTCTTC.

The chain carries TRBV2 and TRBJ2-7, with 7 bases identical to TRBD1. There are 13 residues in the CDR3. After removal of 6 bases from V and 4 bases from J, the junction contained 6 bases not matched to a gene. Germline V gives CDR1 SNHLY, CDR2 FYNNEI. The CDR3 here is CASRGQTGYEQYV. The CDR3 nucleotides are TGTGCCAGCAGGGGGCAGACAGGGTACGAGCAGTACGTC.

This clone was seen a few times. CDR3 in DNA: TGCAGCGTTTGGGACAGCATCTACGAGCAGTACTTC. This sequence encodes CSVWDSIYEQYF. V gene TRBV29-1 combines with J gene TRBJ2-7; 7 nucleotides line up with TRBD1. Germline CDR1 reads SQVTM; CDR2 reads ANQGSEA. V shed 5 bases, J shed 3 bases, and the junction held 4 bases outside the gene matches. The CDR3 length is 12 residues.

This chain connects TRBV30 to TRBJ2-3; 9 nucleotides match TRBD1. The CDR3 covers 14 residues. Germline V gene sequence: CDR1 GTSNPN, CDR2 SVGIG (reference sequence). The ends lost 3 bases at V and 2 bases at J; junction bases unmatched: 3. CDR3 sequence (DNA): TGTGCCTGGAGGGACAGGGGTTACACAGATACGCAGTATTTT. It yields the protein CAWRDRGYTDTQYF.

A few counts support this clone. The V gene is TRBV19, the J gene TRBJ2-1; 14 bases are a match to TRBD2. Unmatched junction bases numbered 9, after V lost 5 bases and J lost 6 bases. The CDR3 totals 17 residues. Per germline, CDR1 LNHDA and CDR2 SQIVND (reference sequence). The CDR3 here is CASSPQTSGGAGNEQFF. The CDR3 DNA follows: TGTGCCAGTAGTCCACAGACTAGCGGGGGGGCCGGCAATGAGCAGTTCTTC.

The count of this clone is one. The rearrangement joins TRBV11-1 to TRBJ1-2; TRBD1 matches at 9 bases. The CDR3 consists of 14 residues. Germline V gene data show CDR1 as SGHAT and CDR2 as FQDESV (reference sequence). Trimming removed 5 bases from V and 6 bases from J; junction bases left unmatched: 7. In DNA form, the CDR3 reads TGTGCCAGCAGCCGATGGACAGGGGTGGATGGCTACACCTTC. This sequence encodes CASSRWTGVDGYTF.

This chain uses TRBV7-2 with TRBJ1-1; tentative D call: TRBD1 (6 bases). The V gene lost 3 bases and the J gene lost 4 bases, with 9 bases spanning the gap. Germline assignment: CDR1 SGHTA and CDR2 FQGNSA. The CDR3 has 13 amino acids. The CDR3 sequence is CASSLWDTTEAFF. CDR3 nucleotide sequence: TGTGCCAGCAGCTTGTGGGACACCACTGAAGCTTTCTTT.

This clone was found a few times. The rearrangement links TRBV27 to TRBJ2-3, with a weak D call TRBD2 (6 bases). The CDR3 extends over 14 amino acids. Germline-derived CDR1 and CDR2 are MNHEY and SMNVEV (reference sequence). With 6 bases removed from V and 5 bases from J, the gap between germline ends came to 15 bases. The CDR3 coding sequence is TGTGCCAGCAGCCCGGACTACCTGGGAGATACGCAGTATTTT. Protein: CASSPDYLGDTQYF.